This record looks at one T cell receptor (beta chain) sequence and its context. Other DNA sequences in the sample encode the same CDR3. TCRdb keeps only in-frame clones here, not all; method: immunoSEQ multiplex PCR. The sample records about 2.4 million clones, roughly 93% being singletons. The V and J ends lost 1 base and 5 bases respectively, with 5 bases between them. From germline, CDR1 is SGHVS and CDR2 FNYEAQ. CDR3 length equals 12 residues. The sample belongs to a study of shared clonotypes between healthy human individuals. Across the whole study: Each donor had three CD4 naive, three CD4 memory, two CD8 naive and one CD8 memory plate.

The clonotype comes from a man aged 18 to 35 in good health. Some clones in this sample may be carry-over from other donors' samples. Sequencing was done on a sample of naive CD4+ T cells from PBMCs. Regarding subset: CD45RA+ positively selected. V usage is TRBV7-6 and J usage is TRBJ2-5; D gene unclear. Written as DNA, the CDR3 is TGTGCCAGCAGCTTAGTCTTGGAGACCCAGTACTTC. Translation gives CASSLVLETQYF.